A single sample is the source of the 11 T cell receptor beta chains below, sequenced in a study of blood T cells in healthy people across ages. Primers used in a second PCR of about 7 to 12 cycles were a sample-barcoded 5' primer and a J-beta primer mix. TCRdb fed the 5' RACE reads into MiXCR, producing one record per CDR3 protein. This table holds 750,000 to 950,000 distinct CDR3 sequences, approximately 53% found once. Sequenced material: blood. The receptors originated from a man older than 75 in good health.

The V call is TRBV7-9, the J call TRBJ1-4; 9 nucleotides align to TRBD1. CDR1 and CDR2 from the germline V gene are SEHNR and FQNEAQ (reference sequence). V was pared by 5 bases and J by 7 bases, with 5 bases of the junction left unmatched. This CDR3 has 14 amino acids. The CDR3 DNA is TGTGCCAGCAGCAAGGACAGGGGCGCTGAAAAACTGTTTTTT. Protein product: CASSKDRGAEKLFF.

This clonotype was counted only a few times. The chain carries TRBV29-1 and TRBJ2-1; the match to TRBD1 covers 7 bases. Trimming cost V 7 bases and J 14 bases; bases outside gene matches: 8. The CDR3 spans 10 residues. Germline lookup yields CDR1 SQVTM and CDR2 ANQGSEA. CDR3: CSGKTGIEFF. The CDR3 DNA follows: TGCAGCGGGAAGACAGGGATTGAGTTCTTC.

This chain links TRBV7-2 with TRBJ1-1; D unresolved. Germline V gene sequence: CDR1 SGHTA, CDR2 FQGNSA. CDR3 size: 14 residues. V was pared by 2 bases and J by 4 bases, with 11 bases between. DNA of the CDR3: TGTGCCAGCAGCTTACCCCATTGGAGCACTGAAGCTTTCTTT. It yields the protein CASSLPHWSTEAFF.

This clonotype has only a few counts. The chain uses TRBV29-1 and TRBJ2-7; the D is unclear. The germline V and J ends were trimmed by 1 base and 1 base, with 11 bases remaining between them. There are 14 residues in the CDR3. Germline values: CDR1 SQVTM, CDR2 ANQGSEA. The CDR3 loop is CSVEGSHRSYEQYF. The CDR3 DNA is TGCAGCGTTGAAGGGAGCCACCGTTCCTACGAGCAGTACTTC.

The CDR3 bases are TGCAGTGCTAGTACAGGGAGGAACGAGCAGTACTTC. Encoded protein: CSASTGRNEQYF. This chain links TRBV20-1 with TRBJ2-7, with D perhaps matching TRBD1 or TRBD2 (6 bases each). Trimming took off 3 bases at V and 5 bases at J, with 11 bases between the two ends. CDR1 is DFQATT and CDR2 is SNEGSKA in the germline V gene (reference sequence). This CDR3 contains 12 residues.

V is TRBV5-1 and J is TRBJ1-1, with 10 bases that match TRBD1. V was pared by 0 bases and J by 5 bases, with 1 base of the junction left unmatched. The CDR3 length is 14 residues. Per the germline V gene, CDR1 is SGHRS and CDR2 is YFSETQ. CDR3 loop: CASSLVGQGTEAFF. The CDR3 DNA is TGCGCCAGCAGCTTGGTGGGACAGGGGACTGAAGCTTTCTTT.

The rearrangement links TRBV6-5 to TRBJ2-4; D is possibly TRBD1 (5 bases). The end of the DNA fits TRBJ2-7 better, so the J call may be wrong. Germline CDR1 MNHEY, CDR2 SVGAGI. The CDR3 extends over 13 amino acids. This CDR3 is CASSYYRQYEQYF. CDR3 DNA sequence: TGTGCCAGCAGTTACTACAGACAGTACGAGCAGTACTTC.

The chain's CDR3 is CSVAPDSAYEQYF. The CDR3 nucleotides read TGCAGCGTTGCCCCGGACAGCGCCTACGAGCAGTACTTC. The chain couples TRBV29-1 to TRBJ2-7; tentatively, D is TRBD1 (6 bases). Trimming shortened V by 4 bases and J by 2 bases, and 12 bases separated the two germline ends. The CDR3 length is 13 residues. Germline values: CDR1 SQVTM, CDR2 ANQGSEA.

V and J are TRBV18 and TRBJ1-1; D remains unclear. Trimming pared 3 bases from V and 0 bases from J, leaving 14 bases between. Germline-derived CDR1 and CDR2 are KGHSH and LQKENI. The CDR3 sequence is 16 residues long. CDR3 amino acids: CASSPLSAPVNTEAFF. The CDR3 DNA follows: TGTGCCAGCTCACCGCTCTCCGCTCCAGTGAACACTGAAGCTTTCTTT.

V gene TRBV27 combines with J gene TRBJ2-1; possible D gene TRBD1, 6 bases. Trimming removed 0 bases at V and 6 bases at J, with 18 bases between. Germline CDR1 and CDR2: MNHEY and SMNVEV (reference sequence). This CDR3 is built from 17 residues. CDR3 bases: TGTGCCAGCAGTTTATCTGTGCGGGTAGGGGGATTCAATGAGCAGTTCTTC. Protein: CASSLSVRVGGFNEQFF.

This chain links TRBV24-1 with TRBJ2-2; 12 bases are shared with TRBD1. The trim removed 0 bases at V and 6 bases at J, leaving 4 bases unmatched. This CDR3 comprises 17 residues. The V gene's germline CDR1 is KGHDR and CDR2 SFDVKD. The CDR3: CATSDLPGTGGAGELFF. Written as DNA, the CDR3 is TGTGCCACCAGTGATTTGCCCGGGACAGGGGGCGCCGGGGAGCTGTTTTTT.